The 8 T cell receptor beta chains below were found in one sample sequenced in a study of read filtering for tumor transcriptome and immune sequencing. Molecular barcoded adaptors covering alpha/delta and beta/gamma chains were used on about 390 ng RNA. TCRdb reprocessed the reads with MiXCR, giving one entry per CDR3 protein. This sample has 50,000 or so distinct CDR3 sequences, with approximately 19% found just once. Sequencing was carried out using a population of CD138-negative cells sorted from bone marrow. The receptors here all came from a donor over 35 with multiple myeloma.

This clonotype was observed at least ten times. The chain couples TRBV5-1 to TRBJ2-1; 9 nucleotides agree with TRBD1. This CDR3 contains 14 residues. V lost 4 bases and J lost 7; bases outside the gene matches: 6. Per the germline V gene, CDR1 is SGHRS and CDR2 is YFSETQ. The chain's CDR3 is CASSPGQGMNEQFF. The CDR3 DNA sequence: TGCGCCAGCAGCCCAGGACAGGGGATGAATGAGCAGTTCTTC.

This clonotype was seen at least ten times. This chain connects TRBV30 to TRBJ2-3, with D perhaps matching TRBD1 (5 bases). The CDR3 runs 14 residues. CDR1 and CDR2 (germline): GTSNPN, SVGIG (reference sequence). Trimming took 0 bases from V and 5 from J, leaving 12 bases between them. This chain's CDR3 is CAWSVSRVKDTQYF. CDR3 sequence (DNA): TGTGCCTGGAGTGTCTCCAGGGTCAAAGATACGCAGTATTTT.

This clonotype was recorded many times. The rearrangement links TRBV6-5 to TRBJ1-5, with D possibly matching TRBD1 (6 bases). V gave up 4 bases and J gave up 9 bases, with 13 bases separating them. This CDR3 is built from 13 residues. Germline V CDR1 and CDR2: MNHEY, SVGAGI. In DNA, the CDR3 is TGTGCCAGCAGTTCCCCTGGAGGGGGGCCCCAGCATTTT. This gives the protein CASSSPGGGPQHF.

Concerning this clonotype itself: This sequence may be a read error, since a much larger clone differs from it by one base. The rearrangement joins TRBV20-1 to TRBJ2-1, with 8 bases lining up with TRBD2. This CDR3 spans 15 amino acids. The ends lost 6 bases at V and 8 bases at J; junction bases unmatched: 15. Germline assignment: CDR1 DFQATT and CDR2 SNEGSKA (reference sequence). In DNA form, the CDR3 reads TGCAGTGCCTCTGAAAGCGGGAGAAGGGCAGATGAGCAGTTCTTC. Translating it yields CSASESGRRADEQFF.

This clonotype was counted at least ten times. The genes are TRBV24-1 and TRBJ2-5; 9 bases are a match to TRBD1. V lost 5 bases to trimming and J lost 2 bases; unmatched junction nucleotides: 8. The germline gives CDR1 KGHDR, CDR2 SFDVKD. The CDR3 runs to 16 residues. The CDR3 loop reads CATSGQGQGLQETQYF. CDR3 coding DNA: TGTGCCACCAGTGGCCAGGGACAGGGTCTTCAAGAGACCCAGTACTTC.

The gene calls are TRBV29-1 and TRBJ2-1; D perhaps matches TRBD1 (5 bases). Trimming pared 4 bases from V and 4 bases from J, leaving 14 bases between. Germline V gene lookup returns CDR1 SQVTM and CDR2 ANQGSEA. The CDR3 runs to 14 residues. CDR3 amino acids: CSVVLMGHYNEQFF. The CDR3, as DNA: TGCAGCGTTGTTTTAATGGGGCATTACAATGAGCAGTTCTTC.

A note on this clonotype: Germline and junction disagree at one end, which may indicate a read error. The rearrangement links TRBV2 to TRBJ1-2; D might be TRBD1 (6 bases). CDR1 is SNHLY and CDR2 is FYNNEI in the germline V gene. The CDR3 totals 16 residues. The CDR3 DNA follows: TGTGCCAGCAGTGCCTTGAGAGAAGGGGGGCCCTATGGCTACGCCTTC. Its translation is CASSALREGGPYGYAF.

This clonotype was recorded at least ten times. The J gene is TRBJ2-6, the V gene TRBV11-2; no clear D. The germline V and J ends were trimmed by 2 bases and 2 bases, with 7 bases remaining between them. The germline gives CDR1 SGHAT, CDR2 FQNNGV. This CDR3 contains 15 residues. Here the CDR3 DNA reads TGTGCCAGCAGCTTATGGTCTACTGGGGCCAACGTCCTGACTTTC. Residues: CASSLWSTGANVLTF.